A selection of T cell receptor beta chains follows, all from one sample in a study of T cell responses to AZD1222 COVID-19 vaccine. Sequencing used immunoSEQ multiplex PCR; TCRdb keeps in-frame clones, though not all of them. The sample contains 90,000 to 130,000 clones, around nine tenths of which appear only once. The sequencing here drew on peripheral blood, taken 28 days after the second AZD1222 dose. These receptors all come from an adult who received the AZD1222 COVID-19 vaccine. Both conserved end residues are part of each CDR3. The D gene is left open where the match is weak. Some rows mark clone size as missing; the rest say once, few, many or name a class of expanded clone.

.,TRBD1,TRBJ1-5,TRBV7-2,CASSLDRDRAQPQHF,TGTGCCAGCAGCTTAGACCGGGACAGAGCTCAGCCCCAGCATTTT
.,TRBD2,TRBJ2-1,TRBV5-4,CASSSKIAGGLPNEQFF,TGTGCCAGCAGCTCCAAAATAGCGGGGGGCCTCCCCAATGAGCAGTTCTTC
.,.,TRBJ2-1,TRBV18,CASSPQGEFGNEQFF,TGTGCCAGCTCACCACAGGGAGAGTTCGGCAATGAGCAGTTCTTC
.,.,TRBJ2-7,TRBV5-1,CASSPLPGPSYEQYF,TGCGCCAGCAGCCCATTACCGGGACCCTCCTACGAGCAGTACTTC
.,TRBD2,TRBJ2-5,TRBV11-3,CASSPHTSGQETQYF,TGTGCCAGCAGCCCGCATACTAGCGGCCAAGAGACCCAGTACTTC
.,.,TRBJ1-1,TRBV2,CASSAEGLGNTEAFF,TGTGCCAGCAGTGCTGAGGGGTTGGGGAACACTGAAGCTTTCTTT
few,TRBD1,TRBJ1-5,TRBV19,CASSPAGGMSNQPQHF,TGTGCCAGTAGCCCGGCAGGGGGCATGAGCAATCAGCCCCAGCATTTT
once,.,TRBJ1-1,TRBV7-8,CASSLTRDTEAFF,TGTGCCAGCAGCTTAACCAGGGACACTGAAGCTTTCTTT
.,.,TRBJ2-6,TRBV18,CASSPEGLPSGANVLTF,TGTGCCAGCTCACCAGAGGGCCTTCCCTCTGGGGCCAACGTCCTGACTTTC
.,.,TRBJ2-5,TRBV6-6,CASSHEATGGETQYF,TGTGCCAGCAGTCACGAGGCGACCGGCGGGGAGACCCAGTACTTC
.,TRBD1,TRBJ1-3,TRBV30,CAWSPGTASGNTIYF,TGTGCCTGGAGTCCCGGGACAGCATCCGGAAACACCATATATTTT
.,TRBD1,TRBJ1-6,TRBV4-1,CASSQDPTGWNSPLHF,TGCGCCAGCAGCCAAGATCCGACAGGGTGGAATTCACCCCTCCACTTT
.,.,TRBJ1-1,TRBV11-3,CASSLEGGNTEAFF,TGTGCCAGCAGCTTAGAGGGGGGAAACACTGAAGCTTTCTTT
.,TRBD2,TRBJ2-1,TRBV9,CASSALAGDNNEQFF,TGTGCCAGCAGCGCCCTAGCGGGGGACAACAATGAGCAGTTCTTC
.,.,TRBJ2-5,TRBV4-1,CASSQDRVKGEQETQYF,TGCGCCAGCAGCCAGGACCGCGTGAAGGGGGAACAAGAGACCCAGTACTTC
.,.,TRBJ1-2,TRBV10-3,CAIGETGYTQRGGYTF,TGTGCCATCGGCGAGACAGGCTACACCCAGAGGGGCGGCTACACCTTC
.,.,TRBJ2-5,TRBV30,CAWKVRVIQYF,TGTGCCTGGAAAGTTAGGGTTATCCAGTACTTC
.,.,TRBJ1-2,TRBV18,CASSRGETYGYTF,TGTGCCAGCTCACGGGGTGAGACCTATGGCTACACCTTC
.,.,TRBJ1-6,TRBV7-6,CASSLTGGGPLHF,TGTGCCAGCAGCTTAACCGGTGGAGGGCCCCTCCACTTT
.,TRBD2,TRBJ2-3,TRBV23-1,CASSHSEGPGGGRTDTQYF,TGCGCCAGCAGTCATTCGGAGGGCCCCGGCGGGGGACGGACAGATACGCAGTATTTT
.,TRBD2,TRBJ2-6,TRBV28,CASIGSGVSGANVLTF,TGTGCCAGCATTGGTAGCGGGGTTTCTGGGGCCAACGTCCTGACTTTC
.,TRBD1,TRBJ1-2,TRBV7-2,CASSSHPRQGYGYTF,TGTGCCAGCAGCTCCCATCCTAGACAGGGCTATGGCTACACCTTC
.,.,TRBJ2-5,TRBV5-6,CASSLGGIGTQYF,TGTGCCAGCAGCTTGGGTGGTATCGGGACCCAGTACTTC
.,.,TRBJ2-2,TRBV15,CATSRDPQNGAGELFF,TGTGCCACCAGCAGAGATCCCCAGAATGGGGCCGGGGAGCTGTTTTTT
.,.,TRBJ2-1,TRBV4-2,CASSPFRTYNEQFF,TGTGCCAGCAGCCCGTTCAGGACCTACAATGAGCAGTTCTTC
.,TRBD1,TRBJ1-3,TRBV9,CASSATGESLSGNTIYF,TGTGCCAGCAGCGCGACAGGGGAGTCCCTCTCTGGAAACACCATATATTTT
.,.,TRBJ2-6,TRBV19,CASSISIILTVFSGANVLTF,TGTGCCAGTAGTATATCGATTATACTCACAGTTTTTTCTGGGGCCAACGTCCTGACTTTC
.,.,TRBJ1-1,TRBV18,CASSPERGRIMNTEAFF,TGTGCCAGCTCACCCGAACGAGGCAGAATCATGAACACTGAAGCTTTCTTT
.,.,TRBJ2-5,TRBV3-1/TRBV3-2,CASSQAGALGTQYF,TGTGCCAGCAGCCAAGCAGGGGCCCTTGGGACCCAGTACTTC
.,.,TRBJ2-3,TRBV23-1,CASSQYRAKYSTDTQYF,TGCGCCAGCAGTCAATATCGGGCTAAATATAGCACAGATACGCAGTATTTT
.,.,TRBJ2-2,TRBV20-1,CSASVGPGNTGELFF,TGCAGTGCTAGTGTAGGTCCAGGCAACACCGGGGAGCTGTTTTTT
.,TRBD1,TRBJ2-7,TRBV3-1/TRBV3-2,CASSLGTGAYEQYF,TGTGCCAGCAGCCTGGGGACAGGGGCCTACGAGCAGTACTTC
.,TRBD1,TRBJ2-5,TRBV7-9,CASSSTGSETQYF,TGTGCCAGCAGCTCGACAGGGTCAGAGACCCAGTACTTC
.,.,TRBJ1-1,TRBV7-8,CASSMRRFEAFF,TGTGCCAGCAGCATGCGACGATTTGAAGCTTTCTTT
.,.,TRBJ1-1,TRBV19,CASIAANTEAFF,TGTGCCAGTATTGCAGCGAACACTGAAGCTTTCTTT
.,.,TRBJ1-3,TRBV10-3,CAIRGGPGNTIYF,TGTGCCATCAGAGGGGGGCCAGGAAACACCATATATTTT
.,TRBD1,TRBJ2-3,TRBV5-4,CASSEDRVGGTDTQYF,TGTGCCAGCAGCGAGGACAGGGTAGGAGGCACAGATACGCAGTATTTT
.,TRBD1,TRBJ1-2,TRBV4-3,CASSGTYRGGYTF,TGCGCCAGCAGCGGAACCTACAGGGGTGGCTACACCTTC
.,.,TRBJ1-2,TRBV4-1,CASSQEWGLNYGYTF,TGCGCCAGCAGCCAAGAATGGGGACTCAACTATGGCTACACCTTC
once,.,TRBJ2-2,TRBV2,CASRNPVPEGTGELFF,TGTGCCAGCAGAAACCCAGTCCCCGAGGGCACCGGGGAGCTGTTTTTT
.,.,TRBJ2-2,TRBV6-4,CASSSVRNTGELFF,TGTGCCAGCAGTTCCGTCCGGAACACCGGGGAGCTGTTTTTT
.,TRBD1,TRBJ1-2,TRBV11-3,CASSAGGYGYTF,TGTGCCAGCAGTGCAGGGGGCTATGGCTACACCTTC
.,TRBD1,TRBJ2-7,TRBV5-4,CASSPGQSDFSYEQYF,TGTGCCAGCAGCCCGGGACAGTCGGACTTCTCCTACGAGCAGTACTTC
.,TRBD2,TRBJ2-7,TRBV7-8,CASSLGRGAVDYEQYF,TGTGCCAGCAGCCTCGGGCGGGGGGCCGTTGACTACGAGCAGTACTTC
.,TRBD2,TRBJ2-3,TRBV27,CASSPAPGLADTDTQYF,TGTGCCAGCAGTCCAGCGCCGGGACTAGCGGACACAGATACGCAGTATTTT
.,TRBD1,TRBJ2-2,TRBV5-1,CASSETGGGTGELFF,TGCGCCAGCAGCGAAACAGGGGGCGGCACCGGGGAGCTGTTTTTT
.,TRBD1,TRBJ1-5,TRBV7-9,CASSFFQGTGHSNQPQHF,TGTGCCAGCAGCTTTTTTCAGGGGACAGGCCATAGCAATCAGCCCCAGCATTTT
.,.,TRBJ1-3,TRBV13,CASSPQGIGSGNTIYF,TGTGCCAGCAGCCCCCAGGGGATCGGCTCTGGAAACACCATATATTTT
.,TRBD1,TRBJ1-2,TRBV10-3,CATQGTGGGGGYTF,TGTGCCACCCAAGGAACAGGGGGCGGAGGAGGCTACACCTTC
.,TRBD1,TRBJ1-3,TRBV2,CASKDTGGGNTIYF,TGTGCCAGCAAGGATACAGGGGGTGGAAACACCATATATTTT